This is a list of T cell receptor beta chains from one sample in a study of OX40 agonist ivuxolimab in advanced cancers. TCRdb keeps only in-frame clones here, not all; method: immunoSEQ multiplex PCR. The sample yields 35,000 to 55,000 clones, 65% to 85% seen once. Sequencing was performed on CD4+ or CD8+ T cells sorted from blood, taken in a trial of the OX40 agonist ivuxolimab. The receptors derive from an adult with an advanced solid tumor such as melanoma, head and neck, liver or kidney cancer. CDR3s include the opening cysteine and the closing phenylalanine or tryptophan. The D gene is left open where the match is weak. Clone sizes are given selectively: once, few, many, or a class where the clone is expanded.

>TRBV10-2|.|.|TRBJ2-7
TGCGCCAGCAGTGACAGGGCCTACGAGCAGTACTTC
CASSDRAYEQYF
>TRBV12-5|TRBD1|few|TRBJ1-1
TGTGCTAGTGGTTTGGCCCCGACAGGGGGCACTGAAGCTTTCTTT
CASGLAPTGGTEAFF
>TRBV2|TRBD1|once|TRBJ1-1
TGTGCCACCCAGACAGGGGGGACTGAAGCTTTCTTT
CATQTGGTEAFF
>TRBV11-2|.|.|TRBJ1-1
TGTGCCAGCAGCCAATTTACCCGGACTCTGAACACTGAAGCTTTCTTT
CASSQFTRTLNTEAFF
>TRBV2|.|.|TRBJ1-5
TGTGCCAGCAGTGAAATGGGGGGGCGAACGAATCAGCCCCAGCATTTT
CASSEMGGRTNQPQHF
>TRBV6-1|.|.|TRBJ1-3
TGTGCCAGCCAGGCACAGGCTGGAAACACCATATATTTT
CASQAQAGNTIYF
>TRBV7-9|TRBD1|.|TRBJ1-2
TGTGCCAGCAGCTCCTCAACAGGGGAAGCGCATGGCTACACCTTC
CASSSSTGEAHGYTF
>TRBV18|.|.|TRBJ1-4
TGTGCCAGCTCACCGGTGGACATCGCTGAAAAACTGTTTTTT
CASSPVDIAEKLFF
>TRBV7-2|.|.|TRBJ2-5
TGTGCCAGCAGCCCTCCGGGGGCAGAGACCCAGTACTTC
CASSPPGAETQYF
>TRBV19|.|.|TRBJ1-1
TGTGCCAGCGAACCTCGGGCAGGGAAGAACACTGAAGCTTTCTTT
CASEPRAGKNTEAFF
>TRBV6-5|.|.|TRBJ2-2
TGTGCCAGCAGTTACATAAGGAGGCGGGGCACCGGGGAGCTGTTTTTT
CASSYIRRRGTGELFF
>TRBV2|.|.|TRBJ2-7
TGTGCCAGCAGTGAACAGACAGACGAGCAGTACTTC
CASSEQTDEQYF
>TRBV11-2|TRBD2|.|TRBJ2-7
TGTGCCAGCAGCTTAGCCCAACTAGCGGGAGCGGTTTACGAGCAGTACTTC
CASSLAQLAGAVYEQYF
>TRBV19|TRBD2|.|TRBJ2-3
TGTGCCAGTAGTGGTACTAGCGGGGGTTTCACAGATACGCAGTATTTT
CASSGTSGGFTDTQYF